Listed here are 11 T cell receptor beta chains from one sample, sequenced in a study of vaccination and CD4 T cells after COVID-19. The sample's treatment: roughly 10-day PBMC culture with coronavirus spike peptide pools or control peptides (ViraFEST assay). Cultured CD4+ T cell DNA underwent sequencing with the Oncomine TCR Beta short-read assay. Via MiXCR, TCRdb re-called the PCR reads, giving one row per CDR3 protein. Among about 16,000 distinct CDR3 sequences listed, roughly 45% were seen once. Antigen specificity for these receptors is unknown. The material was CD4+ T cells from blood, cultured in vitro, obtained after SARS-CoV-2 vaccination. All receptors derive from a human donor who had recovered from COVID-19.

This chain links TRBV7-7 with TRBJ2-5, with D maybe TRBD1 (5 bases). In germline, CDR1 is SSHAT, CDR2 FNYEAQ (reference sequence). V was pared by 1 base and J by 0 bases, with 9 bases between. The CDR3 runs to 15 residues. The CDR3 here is CASSLGRTNQETQYF. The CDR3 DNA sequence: TGTGCCAGCAGCTTAGGACGGACAAACCAAGAGACCCAGTACTTC.

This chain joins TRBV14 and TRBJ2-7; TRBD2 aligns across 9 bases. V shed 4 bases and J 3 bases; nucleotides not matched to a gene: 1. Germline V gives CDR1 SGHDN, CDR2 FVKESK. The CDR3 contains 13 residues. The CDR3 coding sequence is TGTGCCAGCAGCCGTAGCGGGAGCTACGAGCAGTACTTC. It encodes CASSRSGSYEQYF. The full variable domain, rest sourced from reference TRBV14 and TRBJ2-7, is EAGVTQFPSHSVIEKGQTVTLRCDPISGHDNLYWYRRVMGKEIKFLLHFVKESKQDESGMPNNRFLAERTGGTYSTLKVQPAELEDSGVYFCASSRSGSYEQYFGPGTRLTVT.

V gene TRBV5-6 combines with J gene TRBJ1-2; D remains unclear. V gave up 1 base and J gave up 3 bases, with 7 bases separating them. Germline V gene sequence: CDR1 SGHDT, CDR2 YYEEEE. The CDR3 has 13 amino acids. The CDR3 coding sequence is TGTGCCAGCAGCTTGATTGCTCACTATGGCTACACCTTC. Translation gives CASSLIAHYGYTF.

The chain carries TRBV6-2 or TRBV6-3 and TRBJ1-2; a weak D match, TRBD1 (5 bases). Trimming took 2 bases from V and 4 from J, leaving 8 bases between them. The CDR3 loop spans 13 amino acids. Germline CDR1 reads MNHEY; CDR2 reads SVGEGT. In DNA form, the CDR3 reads TGTGCCAGCAGTTACGACGGGACCTATGGCTACACCTTC. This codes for CASSYDGTYGYTF.

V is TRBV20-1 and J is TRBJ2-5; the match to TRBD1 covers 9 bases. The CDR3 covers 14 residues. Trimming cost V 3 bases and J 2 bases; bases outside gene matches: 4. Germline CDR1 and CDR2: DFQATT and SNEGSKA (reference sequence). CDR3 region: CSASRQGGQETQYF. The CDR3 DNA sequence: TGCAGTGCTAGTCGACAGGGGGGGCAAGAGACCCAGTACTTC.

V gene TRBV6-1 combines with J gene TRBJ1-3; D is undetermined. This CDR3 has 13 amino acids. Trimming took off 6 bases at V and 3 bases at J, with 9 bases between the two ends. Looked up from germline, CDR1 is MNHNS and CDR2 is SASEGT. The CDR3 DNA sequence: TGTGCCAGCAGAACGGGATTTGGAAACACCATATATTTT. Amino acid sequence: CASRTGFGNTIYF.

CDR3 sequence: CASSHRDRGRGYTF. In DNA, the CDR3 is TGTGCCAGCAGCCACCGGGACAGGGGGCGTGGCTACACCTTC. The chain recombines TRBV7-2 with TRBJ1-2; 12 nucleotides line up with TRBD1. Germline-derived CDR1 and CDR2 are SGHTA and FQGNSA. V lost 5 bases to trimming and J lost 7 bases; unmatched junction nucleotides: 5. The CDR3 consists of 14 residues. Supplemented by reference TRBV7-2 and TRBJ1-2, the full variable domain reads GAGVSQSPSNKVTEKGKDVELRCDPISGHTALYWYRQSLGQGLEFLIYFQGNSAPDKSGLPSDRFSAERTGGSVSTLTIQRTQQEDSAVYLCASSHRDRGRGYTFGSGTRLTVV.

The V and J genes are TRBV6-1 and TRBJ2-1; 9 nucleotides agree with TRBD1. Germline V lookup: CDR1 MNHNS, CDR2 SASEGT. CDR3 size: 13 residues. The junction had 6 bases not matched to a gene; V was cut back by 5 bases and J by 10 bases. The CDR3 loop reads CASSRTGAGEQFF. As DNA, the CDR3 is TGTGCCAGCAGTCGGACAGGGGCGGGCGAGCAGTTCTTC.

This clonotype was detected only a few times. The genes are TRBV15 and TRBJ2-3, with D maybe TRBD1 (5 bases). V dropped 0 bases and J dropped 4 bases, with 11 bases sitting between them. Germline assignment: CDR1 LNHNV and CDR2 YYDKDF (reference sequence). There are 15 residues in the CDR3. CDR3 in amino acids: CATSREGRVADTQYF. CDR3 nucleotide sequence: TGTGCCACCAGCAGAGAAGGCAGGGTGGCAGATACGCAGTATTTT.

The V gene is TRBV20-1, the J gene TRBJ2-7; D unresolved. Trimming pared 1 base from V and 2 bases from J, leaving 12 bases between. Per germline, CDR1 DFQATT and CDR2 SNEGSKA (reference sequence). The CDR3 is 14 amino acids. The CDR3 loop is CSARGQASPYEQYF. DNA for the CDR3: TGCAGTGCTAGAGGTCAGGCCTCACCCTACGAGCAGTACTTC.

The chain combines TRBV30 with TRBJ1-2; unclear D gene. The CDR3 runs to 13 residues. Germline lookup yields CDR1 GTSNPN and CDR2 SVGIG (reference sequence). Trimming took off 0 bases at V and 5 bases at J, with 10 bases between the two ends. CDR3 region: CAWSVTRRYGYTF. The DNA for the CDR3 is TGTGCCTGGAGTGTAACGCGAAGGTATGGCTACACCTTC.